This is a list of T cell receptor beta chains from one sample in a study of T cells in tuberculosis. Measured with immunoSEQ multiplex PCR; TCRdb has only the in-frame clones, and not every one. Of tens of thousands of clones detected, about 95% appear once; the ten largest clones hold around 7%. What was sequenced was PBMCs. All receptors come from a donor aged 5-35 years with latent tuberculosis or without tuberculosis infection. Both conserved end residues are part of each CDR3. The order of the fields is clone size, D gene, J gene, V gene, CDR3 DNA, CDR3 protein. The D gene is left open where the match is weak. Size is omitted from some rows. Given values are once, few, many or a class for expanded clones.

size: NA
D: NA
J: TRBJ2-5
V: TRBV29-1
DNA: TGCAGCACAATACCGGGAGTTCGCGAGACCCAGTACTTC
CDR3: CSTIPGVRETQYF

size: NA
D: NA
J: TRBJ1-2
V: TRBV5-5
DNA: TGTGCCAGCAGCTTGGAGCCGGGAAACTATGGCTACACCTTC
CDR3: CASSLEPGNYGYTF

size: NA
D: NA
J: TRBJ2-3
V: TRBV9
DNA: TGTGCCAGCAGCCAGACTAGATACACAGATACGCAGTATTTT
CDR3: CASSQTRYTDTQYF

size: NA
D: TRBD1
J: TRBJ2-1
V: TRBV7-8
DNA: TGTGCCAGCAGCATGGACAGGGTTTTTTATGAGCAGTTCTTC
CDR3: CASSMDRVFYEQFF

size: NA
D: TRBD2
J: TRBJ2-2
V: TRBV5-1
DNA: TGCGCCAGCAACCCACTGCCGGGACTAGCGGGGGTCGGGGAGCTGTTTTTT
CDR3: CASNPLPGLAGVGELFF

size: NA
D: NA
J: TRBJ1-2
V: TRBV2
DNA: TGTGCCAGCAGTGAGGGGGGGGGCCACTATGGCTACACCTTC
CDR3: CASSEGGGHYGYTF

size: NA
D: TRBD2
J: TRBJ2-3
V: TRBV11-3
DNA: TGTGCCAGCAGCTTACTGGCGGGGGGGCTGGGAGATACGCAGTATTTT
CDR3: CASSLLAGGLGDTQYF

size: once
D: TRBD1
J: TRBJ1-2
V: TRBV4-2
DNA: TGTGCCAGCAGCCAAATAGGGGGCGATGGCTACACCTTC
CDR3: CASSQIGGDGYTF

size: NA
D: TRBD1
J: TRBJ1-2
V: TRBV9
DNA: TGTGCCAGCAGCGTAGAAGGGGGCCTGGGCTATGGCTACACCTTC
CDR3: CASSVEGGLGYGYTF

size: NA
D: NA
J: TRBJ2-5
V: TRBV5-1
DNA: TGCGCCAGCAGCCCCCGAAGTAGCGGACAAGAGACCCAGTACTTC
CDR3: CASSPRSSGQETQYF

size: few
D: TRBD1
J: TRBJ2-7
V: TRBV10-1
DNA: TGCGCCAGCAGCAAACCGGGACAGGGAAACGAGCAGTACTTC
CDR3: CASSKPGQGNEQYF

size: once
D: TRBD2
J: TRBJ2-1
V: TRBV18
DNA: TGTGCCAGCTCACCATTCGGACTAGCGGGAGGGCCGGACTACAATGAGCAGTTCTTC
CDR3: CASSPFGLAGGPDYNEQFF

size: NA
D: NA
J: TRBJ1-3
V: TRBV5-1
DNA: TGCGCCAGCACCCCGGTTTCTGGAAACACCATATATTTT
CDR3: CASTPVSGNTIYF

size: NA
D: TRBD2
J: TRBJ2-4
V: TRBV19
DNA: TGTGCCAGTAGTATGGTACCGGGAGGGTGGGCCAAAAACATTCAGTACTTC
CDR3: CASSMVPGGWAKNIQYF

size: NA
D: NA
J: TRBJ1-1
V: TRBV18
DNA: TGTGCCAGCTCACCATCTGACAGCCATTCTATGTACACTGAAGCTTTCTTT
CDR3: CASSPSDSHSMYTEAFF

size: NA
D: NA
J: TRBJ2-3
V: TRBV30
DNA: TGTGCCTGGAGGCAAGGACTATTCACAGATACGCAGTATTTT
CDR3: CAWRQGLFTDTQYF

size: NA
D: NA
J: TRBJ2-2
V: TRBV11-2
DNA: TGTGCCAGCAGCTTAGACTTAACCGGGGAGCTGTTTTTT
CDR3: CASSLDLTGELFF

size: NA
D: TRBD1
J: TRBJ2-7
V: TRBV4-1
DNA: TGCGCCAGCAGCCAAGCAGTCCGGGACAGCACTTACGAGCAGTACTTC
CDR3: CASSQAVRDSTYEQYF

size: NA
D: TRBD2
J: TRBJ2-1
V: TRBV5-1
DNA: TGCGCCAGCGGGGCCGGGACTAGCGGGGGTGCGAGCTCCTACAATGAGCAGTTCTTC
CDR3: CASGAGTSGGASSYNEQFF

size: NA
D: NA
J: TRBJ2-5
V: TRBV19
DNA: TGTGCCAGTAGTATCGGGAGCTTCGAGACCCAGTACTTC
CDR3: CASSIGSFETQYF

size: NA
D: NA
J: TRBJ2-3
V: TRBV6-8
DNA: TGTGCCAGCAGTTACCCGGGGCAGACAGGATTCCACACAGATACGCAGTATTTT
CDR3: CASSYPGQTGFHTDTQYF

size: once
D: NA
J: TRBJ2-3
V: TRBV18
DNA: TGTGCCAGCTCATACCTAGCTTCGGCGAGCACAGATACGCAGTATTTT
CDR3: CASSYLASASTDTQYF

size: few
D: NA
J: TRBJ2-7
V: TRBV9
DNA: TGTGCCAGCAGCGTAGGTGCGGGGCAGACCTACGAGCAGTACTTC
CDR3: CASSVGAGQTYEQYF

size: few
D: NA
J: TRBJ1-4
V: TRBV19
DNA: TGTGCCAGCAGAGGGGGATCGGCTAATGAAAAACTGTTTTTT
CDR3: CASRGGSANEKLFF

size: NA
D: NA
J: TRBJ2-3
V: TRBV5-1
DNA: TGCGCCAGCAGTCCCACCCCCCTACGCAAAGTTGTCCGCATCAGGACGCAGTATTTT
CDR3: CASSPTPLRKVVRIRTQYF

size: NA
D: NA
J: TRBJ1-2
V: TRBV7-2
DNA: TGTGCCAGCAGCTTAGAAAGAGGGTACGGCTACACCTTC
CDR3: CASSLERGYGYTF

size: NA
D: NA
J: TRBJ1-2
V: TRBV4-2
DNA: TGTGCCAGCAGCCATGCGGGGGGTAATAACTATGGCTACACCTTC
CDR3: CASSHAGGNNYGYTF

size: NA
D: TRBD1
J: TRBJ2-2
V: TRBV2
DNA: TGTGCCTCGTCCGGGACAGAGAACACCGGGGAGCTGTTTTTT
CDR3: CASSGTENTGELFF

size: few
D: TRBD1
J: TRBJ1-6
V: TRBV27
DNA: TGTGCCAGCAGTTTAGAGGGGGCGAATTCACCCCTCCACTTT
CDR3: CASSLEGANSPLHF

size: NA
D: TRBD2
J: TRBJ2-1
V: TRBV4-1
DNA: TGCGCCAGCAGCCACCTAACAACTAGCGGGAGTGGGAATGAGCAGTTCTTC
CDR3: CASSHLTTSGSGNEQFF

size: NA
D: NA
J: TRBJ1-1
V: TRBV5-8
DNA: TGTGCCAGCAGCGCAGGGATCATCAACACTGAAGCTTTCTTT
CDR3: CASSAGIINTEAFF

size: once
D: NA
J: TRBJ1-1
V: TRBV11-2
DNA: TGTGCCAGCAGCCGGATGGGAGGGAACACTGAAGCTTTCTTT
CDR3: CASSRMGGNTEAFF

size: NA
D: TRBD1
J: TRBJ2-5
V: TRBV9
DNA: TGTGCCAGCAGCGTAGGCCCAGGGGGTATCAAGGAGACCCAGTACTTC
CDR3: CASSVGPGGIKETQYF

size: NA
D: NA
J: TRBJ1-5
V: TRBV6-5
DNA: TGTGCCAGCAGTTTCCCCGACAAAAATCAGCCCCAGCATTTT
CDR3: CASSFPDKNQPQHF

size: NA
D: TRBD2
J: TRBJ2-2
V: TRBV9
DNA: TGTGCCAGCAGCGTAGTGACTAGCGGGAGGGCCGGCGGGGAGCTGTTTTTT
CDR3: CASSVVTSGRAGGELFF

size: few
D: TRBD2
J: TRBJ2-3
V: TRBV27
DNA: TGTGCCAGCAGTTTCTGGCGGGAGAGTTCAGATACGCAGTATTTT
CDR3: CASSFWRESSDTQYF

size: NA
D: TRBD2
J: TRBJ2-3
V: TRBV14
DNA: TGTGCCAGCAGCCAAGATTACGATTGGCTAGCGGGGGGGCTACTCACAGATACGCAGTATTTT
CDR3: CASSQDYDWLAGGLLTDTQYF

size: NA
D: NA
J: TRBJ2-5
V: TRBV19
DNA: TGTGCCAGTAGTATACAGGGGGAGACCCAGTACTTC
CDR3: CASSIQGETQYF

size: NA
D: TRBD1
J: TRBJ1-3
V: TRBV30
DNA: TGTGCCTGTGGGACAGGTAATTCTGGAAACACCATATATTTT
CDR3: CACGTGNSGNTIYF

size: few
D: NA
J: TRBJ1-2
V: TRBV5-1
DNA: TGCGCCAGCAGCCCACAGACCGATGGATATGGCTACACCTTC
CDR3: CASSPQTDGYGYTF

size: once
D: TRBD1
J: TRBJ2-7
V: TRBV6-5
DNA: TGTGCCAGCAGTTACTCAGGGACAGGCCACTCCTACGAGCAGTACTTC
CDR3: CASSYSGTGHSYEQYF